This entry describes one TCR beta chain. Its antigen is still unknown. PCR involved 60 Vbeta and 13 Jbeta primers. Here immunoSEQ multiplex PCR was the method, and the copy in TCRdb shows in-frame clones only, minus some. This repertoire shows approximately 91,000 clones, around nine tenths found once; its top ten account for roughly 9.2%. The data belong to a study of cytomegalovirus exposure and HLA in healthy donors. The wider study: Unique TCRs numbering some 80 million, obtained from HLA-typed donors, made up an early data release. Overall study findings and caveats: Association of 17,000 or so TCR beta sequences with HLA alleles was found at 0.05 false discovery rate in a later analysis. The productive fraction for most TCR beta V segments was about 87% or about 30% in an earlier analysis.

Each donor was nominally healthy when sampled (though unrecorded immune exposures were likely). This sequence was found in a man between 25 and 39 years old in good health and CMV-seropositive. Material for sequencing was PBMCs.

The CDR3 DNA sequence: TGTGCCAGCTCACGAGAGAAGAACTATGGCTACACCTTC. Its translation: CASSREKNYGYTF. This sequence joins TRBV18 and TRBJ1-2; no definite D call. The CDR3 is made up of 13 amino acids. Trimming removed 4 bases at V and 2 bases at J, with 8 bases between. Germline V CDR1 and CDR2: KGHSH, LQKENI.